Below are 20 T cell receptor beta chains sequenced from a single sample in a study of blood T cell repertoires in COVID-19. The data were produced by immunoSEQ multiplex PCR, yet TCRdb's version contains in-frame clones alone and is incomplete. The sample includes roughly 230,000 clones, 89% of them seen just once. Sequenced sample: peripheral blood. All receptors derive from a middle-aged woman who had recovered from COVID-19.

The V gene is TRBV29-1, the J gene TRBJ2-5, with a weak D call TRBD2 (6 bases). Germline V gene lookup returns CDR1 SQVTM and CDR2 ANQGSEA. The V end was cut by 6 bases, the J end by 1 base, with 9 bases between. The CDR3 covers 12 residues. The CDR3 protein is CSVTGSQETQYF. CDR3 bases: TGCAGCGTAACCGGGAGCCAAGAGACCCAGTACTTC.

The V call is TRBV5-1, the J call TRBJ2-7; D remains ambiguous. V lost 0 bases and J lost 6, with 13 bases in between. Germline CDR1 is SGHRS and CDR2 is YFSETQ. The CDR3 covers 14 residues. The CDR3 loop reads CASSLAEVASEQYF. CDR3 nucleotides: TGCGCCAGCAGCTTGGCCGAGGTGGCTTCCGAGCAGTACTTC.

This clone appeared a single time. This chain connects TRBV7-2 to TRBJ1-2; D might be TRBD1 (5 bases). CDR1 is SGHTA and CDR2 is FQGNSA in the germline V gene. The ends were cut back, 2 bases at V and 2 bases at J, with 12 bases in the middle. The CDR3 totals 15 residues. The chain's CDR3 is CASSLRAGPNYGYTF. CDR3 bases: TGTGCCAGCAGCTTACGAGCGGGACCCAACTATGGCTACACCTTC.

The V and J genes are TRBV20-1 and TRBJ2-2, with TRBD2 matching over 16 bases. Germline-derived CDR1 and CDR2 are DFQATT and SNEGSKA (reference sequence). V was pared by 3 bases and J by 4 bases, with 17 bases of the junction left unmatched. The CDR3 consists of 21 residues. The CDR3 nucleotides read TGCAGTGCTAGTGCTACCTCGGGACTAGCGGGGGGGCCGACGCGCACCGGGGAGCTGTTTTTT. Protein sequence: CSASATSGLAGGPTRTGELFF.

This rearrangement joins TRBV10-3 to TRBJ2-3; TRBD2 matches 9 bases. V was pared by 2 bases and J by 4 bases, with 10 bases of the junction left unmatched. From germline, CDR1 is ENHRY and CDR2 SYGVKD. The CDR3 extends over 17 amino acids. The CDR3 reads CAISEGSAGGSADTQYF. The DNA of the CDR3 is TGTGCCATCAGTGAGGGCTCGGCGGGAGGGTCGGCAGATACGCAGTATTTT.

Turning to this clone: This sample also contains other DNA sequences that code for the same CDR3. V is TRBV29-1 and J is TRBJ1-2; maybe TRBD1 (6 bases). This CDR3 spans 15 amino acids. The germline V gene encodes CDR1 SQVTM and CDR2 ANQGSEA. V lost 4 bases and J lost 4, with 19 bases in between. The CDR3 loop is CSVGGQPLMVYGYTF. The CDR3 DNA follows: TGCAGCGTTGGCGGACAGCCTCTGATGGTCTATGGCTACACCTTC.

CDR3 DNA sequence: TGTGCCATCAGTGGACAGGGCCACACAGATACGCAGTATTTT. Protein: CAISGQGHTDTQYF. J is TRBJ2-3 and V is TRBV10-3, with 7 bases aligning to TRBD1. From germline, CDR1 is ENHRY and CDR2 SYGVKD. The V and J ends lost 4 bases and 2 bases, in that order; junction bases with no gene match: 3. CDR3 length equals 14 residues.

The chain has TRBV19 and TRBJ1-5, with D possibly matching TRBD1 (5 bases). The CDR3 is 14 residues long. Trimming left V 6 bases short and J 6 bases short, with 15 bases between. The germline CDR1 and CDR2 sequences are LNHDA and SQIVND (reference sequence). The CDR3 protein is CASSSLLGGQPQHF. CDR3 in DNA: TGTGCCAGTAGCTCGCTCCTCGGGGGTCAGCCCCAGCATTTT.

The rearrangement joins TRBV5-6 to TRBJ1-4; 7 bases line up with TRBD1. The germline V gene encodes CDR1 SGHDT and CDR2 YYEEEE. This CDR3 has 14 residues. V trimming: 4 bases; J trimming: 8 bases; junction bases outside the gene matches: 8. Here the CDR3 reads CASSPRGGSEKLFF. CDR3 nucleotide sequence: TGTGCCAGCAGCCCTCGAGGGGGCTCGGAAAAACTGTTTTTT. Filled out from reference TRBV5-6 and TRBJ1-4, the complete variable domain reads DAGVTQSPTHLIKTRGQQVTLRCSPKSGHDTVSWYQQALGQGPQFIFQYYEEEERQRGNFPDRFSGHQFPNYSSELNVNALLLGDSALYLCASSPRGGSEKLFFGSGTQLSVL.

The V gene is TRBV21-1, the J gene TRBJ1-3. TRBV21-1 is reported as a pseudogene. The length of the CDR3 is 17 residues. The CDR3, as DNA: TGTGCCAGCAGCCCGCGGGGGTATAGGGGGAGAGGTAACACCATATATTTT. As protein: CASSPRGYRGRGNTIYF.

The V gene is TRBV19, the J gene TRBJ1-2; D is ambiguous. This CDR3 is built from 14 residues. CDR1 is LNHDA, CDR2 SQIVND, per germline (reference sequence). Trimming stripped 11 bases from V and 8 bases from J, with 24 bases between. The CDR3 spells CASGPGTVVWGYTF. CDR3 in DNA: TGTGCCTCGGGTCCGGGAACAGTAGTATGGGGCTACACCTTC. The complete variable domain, with remaining parts taken from reference TRBV19 and TRBJ1-2, reads DGGITQSPKYLFRKEGQNVTLSCEQNLNHDAMYWYRQDPGQGLRLIYYSQIVNDFQKGDIAEGYSVSREKKESFPLTVTSAQKNPTAFYLCASGPGTVVWGYTFGSGTRLTVV.

The DNA of the CDR3 is TGTGCCAGCAGCCCTCCCGGGGGGACCGGGGAGCTGTTTTTT. It encodes CASSPPGGTGELFF. V gene TRBV9 combines with J gene TRBJ2-2; 7 nucleotides align to TRBD2. This CDR3 is 14 amino acids long. With 4 bases clipped from V and 5 bases from J, the junction kept 5 bases outside the gene matches. The V gene's germline CDR1 is SGDLS and CDR2 YYNGEE.

The chain has TRBV28 and TRBJ1-4; D unresolved. Per the germline V gene, CDR1 is MDHEN and CDR2 is SYDVKM. The CDR3 runs to 15 residues. Trimming took off 6 bases at V and 2 bases at J, with 13 bases between the two ends. The CDR3: CASSRPGSTNEKLFF. The CDR3 nucleotides are TGTGCCAGCAGCAGACCGGGGTCCACTAATGAAAAACTGTTTTTT.

CDR3 nucleotides: TGTGCCAGCAGCACCACAGGGGGCGAGTACGAGCAGTACTTC. Its translation: CASSTTGGEYEQYF. The chain joins TRBV5-4 to TRBJ2-7; 9 positions match TRBD1. Germline V gives CDR1 SGHNT, CDR2 YYREEE (reference sequence). V gave up 4 bases and J gave up 4 bases; unmatched junction bases: 6. The CDR3 runs to 14 residues.

The V call is TRBV5-1, the J call TRBJ1-1, with 7 positions matching TRBD1. The CDR3 is made up of 16 amino acids. The germline gives CDR1 SGHRS, CDR2 YFSETQ. J gave up 5 bases and V 1 base, and 11 bases lay outside the gene matches. CDR3: CASSLKPQGGFTEAFF. Here the CDR3 DNA reads TGCGCCAGCAGCTTGAAACCCCAGGGGGGATTTACTGAAGCTTTCTTT. Full variable domain (outside the CDR3, taken from reference TRBV5-1 and TRBJ1-1): KAGVTQTPRYLIKTRGQQVTLSCSPISGHRSVSWYQQTPGQGLQFLFEYFSETQRNKGNFPGRFSGRQFSNSRSEMNVSTLELGDSALYLCASSLKPQGGFTEAFFGQGTRLTVV.

The chain links TRBV11-1 to TRBJ2-5, with a tentative D call TRBD2 (6 bases). There are 13 residues in the CDR3. V lost 3 bases and J 9 bases, leaving 14 bases between the germline ends. Germline V CDR1 and CDR2: SGHAT, FQDESV (reference sequence). CDR3 in amino acids: CASSFKEGMAQYF. CDR3 coding DNA: TGTGCCAGCAGCTTTAAGGAGGGAATGGCCCAGTACTTC.

This chain uses TRBV10-1 with TRBJ2-5; 9 bases fit TRBD2. The V gene end was trimmed by 6 bases and the J gene end by 4 bases; junction bases not matched to a gene: 6. Germline values: CDR1 WNHNN, CDR2 SYGVQD (reference sequence). This CDR3 region has 14 residues. CDR3 DNA: TGCGCCAGCAGCCGCGGGGGGGCGGGAGAGACCCAGTACTTC. It specifies CASSRGGAGETQYF.

The table lists this clone with a few counts. V and J are TRBV24-1 and TRBJ2-4, with 10 bases aligning to TRBD1. Germline trimming cut 4 bases from V and 7 bases from J; bases unmatched to any gene: 12. Germline lookup yields CDR1 KGHDR and CDR2 SFDVKD. The CDR3 loop spans 17 amino acids. The CDR3 reads CATSDPPGTGAENIQYF. The DNA for the CDR3 is TGTGCCACCAGTGACCCCCCCGGGACAGGGGCTGAGAACATTCAGTACTTC.

V is TRBV12-3 or TRBV12-4 and J is TRBJ2-1; D not certain. The V gene lost 3 bases and the J gene lost 5 bases, with 5 bases spanning the gap. This CDR3 comprises 12 residues. The CDR3 region is CASSFWHNEQFF. CDR3 DNA sequence: TGTGCCAGCAGTTTCTGGCACAATGAGCAGTTCTTC.

The V and J genes are TRBV9 and TRBJ2-2; D may be TRBD2 (5 bases). Trimming took off 7 bases at V and 4 bases at J, with 11 bases between the two ends. The V gene's germline CDR1 is SGDLS and CDR2 YYNGEE. The CDR3 extends over 13 amino acids. CDR3 loop: CASRAEATGELFF. The CDR3 bases are TGTGCCAGCCGGGCGGAGGCCACCGGGGAGCTGTTTTTT.